This T cell receptor beta chain was sequenced for a study of T cell responses to AZD1222 COVID-19 vaccine. Profiled with immunoSEQ multiplex PCR; TCRdb holds only in-frame clones, not every one. This sample carries approximately 120,000 clones, approximately 85% of them seen once, and the ten largest clones take roughly 4.4%. Trimming pared 7 bases from V and 4 bases from J, leaving 16 bases between. The CDR3 runs to 14 residues. The germline CDR1 and CDR2 sequences are SGHVS and FQNEAQ. Sample: peripheral blood, taken 28 days after the second AZD1222 dose. The chain is built from TRBV7-8 and TRBJ1-2; no firm D call. The source is an adult who received the AZD1222 COVID-19 vaccine. The CDR3 protein is CASTPRNGSYGYTF. CDR3 sequence (DNA): TGTGCCAGCACCCCGAGGAACGGTTCCTATGGCTACACCTTC.